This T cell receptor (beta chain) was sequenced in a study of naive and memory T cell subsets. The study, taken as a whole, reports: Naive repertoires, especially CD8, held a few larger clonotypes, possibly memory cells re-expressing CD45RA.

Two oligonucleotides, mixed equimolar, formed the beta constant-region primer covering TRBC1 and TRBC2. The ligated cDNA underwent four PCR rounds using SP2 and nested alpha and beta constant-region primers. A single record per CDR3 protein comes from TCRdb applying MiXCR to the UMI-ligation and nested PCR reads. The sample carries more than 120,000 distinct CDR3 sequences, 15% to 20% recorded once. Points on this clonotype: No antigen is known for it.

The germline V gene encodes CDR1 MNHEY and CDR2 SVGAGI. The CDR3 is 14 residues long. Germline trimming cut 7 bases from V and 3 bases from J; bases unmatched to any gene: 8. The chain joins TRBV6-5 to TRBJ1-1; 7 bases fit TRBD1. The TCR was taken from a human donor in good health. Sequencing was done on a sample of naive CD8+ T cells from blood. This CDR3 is CASTDRDSDTEAFF. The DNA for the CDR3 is TGTGCCAGCACCGACAGGGACAGCGACACTGAAGCTTTCTTT.